This entry features one T cell receptor beta chain sequence. As processed by the authors: Estimates of nucleated cell counts were drawn from the amplification of reference gene primers. Assay: immunoSEQ multiplex PCR; the TCRdb copy retains only in-frame clones and omits some. The V and J calls and the clone size are those of that table, but D and trimming were determined from the DNA. The sample carries roughly 190,000 clones, 84% recorded once. The germline V gene encodes CDR1 MNHEY and CDR2 SMNVEV (reference sequence). With 0 bases removed from V and 0 bases from J, the gap between germline ends came to 14 bases. This CDR3 region has 17 residues. This record belongs to a study of blood T cell repertoires in COVID-19. As for the study in general: There were acute and convalescent COVID-19 samples, and they came from the United States, Italy and Spain. T cells, B-cell-depleted T cells, or PBMCs provided the cDNA or gDNA that served as material.

Recruited during active infection, patients (from Seattle) were subsequently followed longitudinally. The clonotype was recovered from a woman aged 70-85 years with COVID-19, enrolled during active disease. Sample: peripheral blood. The J gene is TRBJ2-5, the V gene TRBV27, with unresolved D. CDR3 in DNA: TGTGCCAGCAGTTTATCTGGGCCTATAAATAACCAAGAGACCCAGTACTTC. Protein product: CASSLSGPINNQETQYF.